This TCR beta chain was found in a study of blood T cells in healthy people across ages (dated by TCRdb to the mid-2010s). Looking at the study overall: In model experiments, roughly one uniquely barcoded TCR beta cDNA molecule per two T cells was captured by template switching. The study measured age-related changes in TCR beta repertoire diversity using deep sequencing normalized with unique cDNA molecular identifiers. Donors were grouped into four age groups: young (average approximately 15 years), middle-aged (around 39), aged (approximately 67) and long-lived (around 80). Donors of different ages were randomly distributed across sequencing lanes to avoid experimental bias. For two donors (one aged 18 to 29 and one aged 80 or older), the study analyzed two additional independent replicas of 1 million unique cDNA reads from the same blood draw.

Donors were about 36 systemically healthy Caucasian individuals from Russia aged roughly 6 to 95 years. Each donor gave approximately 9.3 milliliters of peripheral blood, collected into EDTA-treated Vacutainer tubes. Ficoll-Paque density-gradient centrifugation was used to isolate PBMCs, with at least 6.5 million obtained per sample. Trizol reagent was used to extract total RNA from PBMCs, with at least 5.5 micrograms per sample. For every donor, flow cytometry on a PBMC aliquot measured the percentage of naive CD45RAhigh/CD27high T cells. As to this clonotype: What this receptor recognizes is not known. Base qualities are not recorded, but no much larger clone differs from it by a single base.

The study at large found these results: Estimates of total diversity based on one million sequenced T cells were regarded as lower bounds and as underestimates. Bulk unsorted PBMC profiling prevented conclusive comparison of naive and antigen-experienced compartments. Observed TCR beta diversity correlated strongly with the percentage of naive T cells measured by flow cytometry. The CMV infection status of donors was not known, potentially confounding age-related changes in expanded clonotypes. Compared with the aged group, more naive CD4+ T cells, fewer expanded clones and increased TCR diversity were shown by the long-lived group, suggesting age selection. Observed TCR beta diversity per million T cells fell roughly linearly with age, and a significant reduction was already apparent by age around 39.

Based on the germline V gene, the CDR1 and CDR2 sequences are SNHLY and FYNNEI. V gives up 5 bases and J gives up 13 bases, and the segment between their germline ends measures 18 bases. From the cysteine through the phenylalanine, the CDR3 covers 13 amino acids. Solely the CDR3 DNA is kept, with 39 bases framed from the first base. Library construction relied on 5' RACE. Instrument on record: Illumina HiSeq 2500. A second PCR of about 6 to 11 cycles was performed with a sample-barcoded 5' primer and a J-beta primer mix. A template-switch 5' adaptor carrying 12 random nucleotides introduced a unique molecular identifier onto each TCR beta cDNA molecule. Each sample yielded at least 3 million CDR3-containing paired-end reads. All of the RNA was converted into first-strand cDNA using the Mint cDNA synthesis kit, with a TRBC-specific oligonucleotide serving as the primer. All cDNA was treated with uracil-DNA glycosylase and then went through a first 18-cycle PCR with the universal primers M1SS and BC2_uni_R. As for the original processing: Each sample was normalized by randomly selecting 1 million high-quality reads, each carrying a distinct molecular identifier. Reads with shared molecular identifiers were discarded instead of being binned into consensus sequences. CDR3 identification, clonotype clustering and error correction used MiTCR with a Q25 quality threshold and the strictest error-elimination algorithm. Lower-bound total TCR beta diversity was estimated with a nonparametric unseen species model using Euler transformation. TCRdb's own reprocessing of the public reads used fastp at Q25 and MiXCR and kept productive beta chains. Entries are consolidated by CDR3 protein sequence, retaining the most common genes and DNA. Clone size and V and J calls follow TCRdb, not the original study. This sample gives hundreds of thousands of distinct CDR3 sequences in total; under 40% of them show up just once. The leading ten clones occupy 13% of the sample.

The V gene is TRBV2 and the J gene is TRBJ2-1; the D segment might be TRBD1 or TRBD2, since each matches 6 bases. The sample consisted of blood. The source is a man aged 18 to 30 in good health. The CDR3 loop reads CASSSSRGETQFF. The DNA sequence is TGTGCCAGCAGTAGCTCGAGGGGGGAGACCCAGTTCTTC.